This TCR beta chain came from a study of T cell repertoires in cytomegalovirus infection. TCRdb re-called the reads with MiXCR, one entry per CDR3 protein. The table lists around 99,000 distinct CDR3 sequences, 29% of them singletons. V lost 5 bases and J lost 3; bases outside the gene matches: 4. This CDR3 is 14 amino acids long. This clonotype has a handful of counts. Its antigen is as yet unknown. Notes on the study in general: HLA-C-restricted CMV-specific TCR beta clonotypes prevailed in the ex vivo response.

The chain has TRBV12-3 or TRBV12-4 and TRBJ1-2; the match to TRBD1 covers 9 bases. This TCR was recovered from a human donor in good health (CMV status not recorded). Some clones in this sample may be carry-over from other donors' samples. The sample here was CD8+ T cells from cultured PBMCs, taken from culture after CMV antigen stimulation. CDR3 in amino acids: CASSGRTGDYGYTF. The DNA for the CDR3 is TGTGCCAGCAGTGGACGGACAGGGGACTATGGCTACACCTTC.